This T cell receptor (beta chain) was captured by sequencing in a study of T cell repertoires in cytomegalovirus infection. Overall study context: It was recently identified HLA-C-restricted and well-studied HLA-B-restricted CMV epitopes that the study used.

This clonotype was seen many times. Its antigen is not known. The germline gives CDR1 SGHVS, CDR2 FQNEAQ. The V segment lost 3 bases and the J segment 0 bases; nucleotides outside the gene matches: 11. The CDR3 loop spans 17 amino acids. Each CDR3 protein gets one entry after TCRdb re-called the reads with MiXCR. The sample records 700,000 to 950,000 distinct CDR3 sequences, around a third being singletons. This sample comprised cultured CD8+ T cells from PBMCs, obtained from culture after CMV antigen stimulation. The rearrangement uses TRBV7-8 and TRBJ2-7, with 7 positions matching TRBD2. The TCR sequence derives from a human donor in good health (CMV status not recorded). Some clones in this sample may be carry-over from other donors' samples. CDR3 residues: CASSFRARDYTSYEQYF. The CDR3 DNA reads TGTGCCAGCAGCTTTCGGGCCCGGGACTACACCTCCTACGAGCAGTACTTC.